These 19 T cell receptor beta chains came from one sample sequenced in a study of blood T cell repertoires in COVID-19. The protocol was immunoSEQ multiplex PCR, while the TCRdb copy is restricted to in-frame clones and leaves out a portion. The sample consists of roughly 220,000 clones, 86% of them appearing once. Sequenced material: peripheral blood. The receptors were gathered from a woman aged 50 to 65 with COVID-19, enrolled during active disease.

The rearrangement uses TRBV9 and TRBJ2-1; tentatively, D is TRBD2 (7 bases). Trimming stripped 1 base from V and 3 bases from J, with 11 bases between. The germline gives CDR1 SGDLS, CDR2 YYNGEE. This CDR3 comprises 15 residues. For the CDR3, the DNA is TGTGCCAGCAGCGTAAAGGGGGGGCTCTACAATGAGCAGTTCTTC. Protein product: CASSVKGGLYNEQFF.

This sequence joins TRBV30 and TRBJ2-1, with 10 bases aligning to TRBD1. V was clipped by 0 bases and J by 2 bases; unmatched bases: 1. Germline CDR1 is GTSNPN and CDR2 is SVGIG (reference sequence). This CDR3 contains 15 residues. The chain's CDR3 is CAWSVGTGAYNEQFF. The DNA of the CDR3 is TGTGCCTGGAGTGTAGGGACAGGGGCCTACAATGAGCAGTTCTTC.

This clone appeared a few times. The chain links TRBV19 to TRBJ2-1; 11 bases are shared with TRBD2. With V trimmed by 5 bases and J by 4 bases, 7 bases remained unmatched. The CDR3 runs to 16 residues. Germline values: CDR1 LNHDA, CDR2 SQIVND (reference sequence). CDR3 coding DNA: TGTGCCAGTAGTCCTTTGGGACTAGCGGATTACAATGAGCAGTTCTTC. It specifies CASSPLGLADYNEQFF.

This chain's CDR3 is CASSLHPGSGANVLTF. Written as DNA, the CDR3 is TGTGCCAGCAGCCTACACCCGGGGTCTGGGGCCAACGTCCTGACTTTC. The chain employs TRBV9 and TRBJ2-6, with a tentative D call TRBD2 (5 bases). Trimming took off 4 bases at V and 1 base at J, with 12 bases between the two ends. The CDR3 contains 16 residues. In germline, CDR1 is SGDLS, CDR2 YYNGEE.

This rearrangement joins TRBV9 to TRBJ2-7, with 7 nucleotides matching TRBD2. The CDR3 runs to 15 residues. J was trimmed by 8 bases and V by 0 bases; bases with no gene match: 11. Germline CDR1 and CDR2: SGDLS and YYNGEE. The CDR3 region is CASSVATGGLGQQYF. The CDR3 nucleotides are TGTGCCAGCAGCGTAGCTACGGGGGGTTTGGGACAGCAGTACTTC. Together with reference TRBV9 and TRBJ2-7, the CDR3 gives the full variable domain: DSGVTQTPKHLITATGQRVTLRCSPRSGDLSVYWYQQSLDQGLQFLIQYYNGEERAKGNILERFSAQQFPDLHSELNLSSLELGDSALYFCASSVATGGLGQQYFGPGTRLTVT.

CDR3 amino acids: CASSIEGAVSDTQYF. The CDR3 DNA reads as TGTGCCAGTAGTATTGAGGGGGCAGTATCAGATACGCAGTATTTT. This chain uses TRBV19 with TRBJ2-3, with TRBD1 matching 7 bases. Per the germline V gene, CDR1 is LNHDA and CDR2 is SQIVND (reference sequence). This CDR3 comprises 15 residues. V lost 3 bases and J lost 4; bases outside the gene matches: 7.

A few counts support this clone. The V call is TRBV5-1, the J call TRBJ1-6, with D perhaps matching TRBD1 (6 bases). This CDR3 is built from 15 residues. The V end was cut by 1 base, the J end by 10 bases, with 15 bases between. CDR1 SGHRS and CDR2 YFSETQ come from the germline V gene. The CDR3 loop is CASSLRGAGQSPLHF. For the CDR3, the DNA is TGCGCCAGCAGCTTGCGGGGGGCAGGGCAGTCACCCCTCCACTTT.

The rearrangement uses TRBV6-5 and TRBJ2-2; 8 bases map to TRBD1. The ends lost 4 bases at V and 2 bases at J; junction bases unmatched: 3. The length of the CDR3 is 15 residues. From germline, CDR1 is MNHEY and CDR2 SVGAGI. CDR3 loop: CASSSGQVNTGELFF. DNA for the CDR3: TGTGCCAGCAGTTCGGGACAGGTTAACACCGGGGAGCTGTTTTTT.

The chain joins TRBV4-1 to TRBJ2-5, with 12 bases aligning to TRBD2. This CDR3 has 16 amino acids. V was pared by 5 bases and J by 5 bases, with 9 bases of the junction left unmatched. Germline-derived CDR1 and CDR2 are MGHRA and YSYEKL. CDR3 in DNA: TGCGCCAGCAGCTCTCCCGGACTAGCGGGGTATGAGACCCAGTACTTC. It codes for CASSSPGLAGYETQYF.

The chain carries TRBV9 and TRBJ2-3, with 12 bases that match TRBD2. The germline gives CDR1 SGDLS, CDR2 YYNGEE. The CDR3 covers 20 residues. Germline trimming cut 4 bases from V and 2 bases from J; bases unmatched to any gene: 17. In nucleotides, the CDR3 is TGTGCCAGCAGCCGAAGGAAAGGACTAGCGGGGACACCCTACACAGATACGCAGTATTTT. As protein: CASSRRKGLAGTPYTDTQYF. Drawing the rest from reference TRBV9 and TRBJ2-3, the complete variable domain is DSGVTQTPKHLITATGQRVTLRCSPRSGDLSVYWYQQSLDQGLQFLIQYYNGEERAKGNILERFSAQQFPDLHSELNLSSLELGDSALYFCASSRRKGLAGTPYTDTQYFGPGTRLTVL.

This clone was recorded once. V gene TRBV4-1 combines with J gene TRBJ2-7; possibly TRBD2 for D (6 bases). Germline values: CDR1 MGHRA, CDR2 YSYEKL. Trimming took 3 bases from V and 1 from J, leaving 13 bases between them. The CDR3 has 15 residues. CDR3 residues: CASSHPGSLSYEQYF. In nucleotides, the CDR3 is TGCGCCAGCAGCCATCCCGGGAGCTTGTCCTACGAGCAGTACTTC.

CDR3 DNA: TGTGCCAGCAGCTTCAAAGGGGATGCTAACTATGGCTACACCTTC. It translates to CASSFKGDANYGYTF. V gene TRBV11-2 combines with J gene TRBJ1-2, with a tentative D call TRBD1 (5 bases). This CDR3 has 15 residues. In germline, CDR1 is SGHAT, CDR2 FQNNGV. The V end lost 3 bases, the J end lost 0 bases, and 11 bases lay between the germline ends.

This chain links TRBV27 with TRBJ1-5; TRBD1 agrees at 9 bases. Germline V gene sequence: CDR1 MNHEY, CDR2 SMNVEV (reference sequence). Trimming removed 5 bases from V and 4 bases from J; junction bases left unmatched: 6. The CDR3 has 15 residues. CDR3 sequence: CASSPRQGGNQPQHF. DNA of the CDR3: TGTGCCAGCAGTCCCCGACAGGGGGGAAATCAGCCCCAGCATTTT.

In DNA form, the CDR3 reads TGTGCCAGCAGCGCGTACAGGGCCGGGGAGCTGTTTTTT. Its translation: CASSAYRAGELFF. The rearrangement links TRBV9 to TRBJ2-2; tentative D call: TRBD1 (6 bases). The length of the CDR3 is 13 residues. Trimming took 3 bases from V and 6 from J, leaving 9 bases between them. Germline V CDR1 and CDR2: SGDLS, YYNGEE.

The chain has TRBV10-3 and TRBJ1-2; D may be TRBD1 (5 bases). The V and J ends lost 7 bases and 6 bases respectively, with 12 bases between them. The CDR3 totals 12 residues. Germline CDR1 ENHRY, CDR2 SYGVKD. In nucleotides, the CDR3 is TGTGCCATCAATACAGGCCAAGATGGCTACACCTTC. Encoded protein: CAINTGQDGYTF.

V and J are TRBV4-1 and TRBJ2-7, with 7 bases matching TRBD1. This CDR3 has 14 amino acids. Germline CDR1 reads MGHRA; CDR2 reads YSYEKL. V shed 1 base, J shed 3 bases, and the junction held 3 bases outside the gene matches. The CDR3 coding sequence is TGCGCCAGCAGCCAAGGAGGGACAGTCTACGAGCAGTACTTC. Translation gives CASSQGGTVYEQYF.

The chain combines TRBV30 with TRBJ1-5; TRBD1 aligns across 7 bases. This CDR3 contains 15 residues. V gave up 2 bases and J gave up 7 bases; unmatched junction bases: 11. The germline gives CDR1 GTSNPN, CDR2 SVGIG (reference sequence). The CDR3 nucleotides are TGTGCCTGGAGTCCCCCCGGAGGGGGCGGACAGCCCCAGCATTTT. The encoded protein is CAWSPPGGGGQPQHF.

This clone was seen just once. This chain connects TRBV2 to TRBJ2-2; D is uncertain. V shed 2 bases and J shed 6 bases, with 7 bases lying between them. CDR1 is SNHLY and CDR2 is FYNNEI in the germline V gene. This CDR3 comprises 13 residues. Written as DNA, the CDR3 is TGTGCCAGCAGTGAATCAATCCCCGGGGAGCTGTTTTTT. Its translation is CASSESIPGELFF.

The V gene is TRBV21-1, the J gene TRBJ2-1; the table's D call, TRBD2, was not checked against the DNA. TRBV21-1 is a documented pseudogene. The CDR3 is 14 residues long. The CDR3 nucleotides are TGTGCCAGCAGCAGTCGGTACAGAGGGAATGAGCAGTTCTTC. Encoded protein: CASSSRYRGNEQFF.